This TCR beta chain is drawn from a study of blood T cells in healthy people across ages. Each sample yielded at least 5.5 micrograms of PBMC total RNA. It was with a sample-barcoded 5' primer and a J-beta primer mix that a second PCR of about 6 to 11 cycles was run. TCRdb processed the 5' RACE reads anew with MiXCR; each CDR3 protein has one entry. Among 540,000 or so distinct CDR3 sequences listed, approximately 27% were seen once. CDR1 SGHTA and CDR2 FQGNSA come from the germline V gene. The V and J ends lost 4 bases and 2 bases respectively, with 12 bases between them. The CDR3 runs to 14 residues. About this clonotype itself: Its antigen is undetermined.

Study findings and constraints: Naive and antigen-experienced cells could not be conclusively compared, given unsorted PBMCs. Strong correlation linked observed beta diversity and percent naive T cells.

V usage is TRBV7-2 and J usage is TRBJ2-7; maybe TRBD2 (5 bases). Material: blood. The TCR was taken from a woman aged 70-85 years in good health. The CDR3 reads CASSYGERTYEQYF. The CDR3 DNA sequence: TGTGCCAGCAGCTACGGGGAAAGAACCTACGAGCAGTACTTC.